A selection of T cell receptor gamma chains follows, all from one sample in a study of gammadelta T cells in human blood. TCRdb reanalysed the RT-PCR reads via CATT. This table holds about 900 gamma-chain clones, roughly 10% found once. The sequencing sample was made of non-Vgamma9Vdelta2 gamma-delta T cells from infant blood. All receptors derive from a human donor. Both conserved end residues are trimmed from each CDR3.

J: TRGJP; V: TRGV9; CDR3: ALTMGKKIKV
J: TRGJ1/TRGJ2; V: TRGV2; CDR3: ATWDGPFGYYKKL
J: TRGJ1/TRGJ2; V: TRGV9; CDR3: ALWEVIIYKKL
J: TRGJ1/TRGJ2; V: TRGV4; CDR3: ATWDHYYKKL
J: TRGJ1/TRGJ2; V: TRGV4; CDR3: ASLNYKKL
J: TRGJ1/TRGJ2; V: TRGV5; CDR3: ATWDRISLNYYKKL
J: TRGJ1/TRGJ2; V: TRGV4; CDR3: ATWDGRYKKL
J: TRGJ1/TRGJ2; V: TRGV9; CDR3: ALWEYHSNYYKKL
J: TRGJP2; V: TRGV4; CDR3: ATWDGGSDWIKT
J: TRGJ1/TRGJ2; V: TRGV3; CDR3: ATWDAYYKKL
J: TRGJ1/TRGJ2; V: TRGV8; CDR3: ATWALNYYKKL
J: TRGJ1/TRGJ2; V: TRGV5; CDR3: ATWDRMIGYYKKL
J: TRGJ1/TRGJ2; V: TRGV10; CDR3: AAWDYYHPPPLNYYKKL
J: TRGJP; V: TRGV8; CDR3: ATWQELGKKIKV
J: TRGJ1/TRGJ2; V: TRGV4; CDR3: ATWDGHKKL
J: TRGJ1/TRGJ2; V: TRGV2; CDR3: ATWDGQREKL
J: TRGJ1/TRGJ2; V: TRGV4; CDR3: ATWDGAAYKKL
J: TRGJ1/TRGJ2; V: TRGV5; CDR3: ATCDSYKKL
J: TRGJP2; V: TRGV5; CDR3: ATWDRLTSGIDWIKT
J: TRGJ1/TRGJ2; V: TRGV2; CDR3: ATWDGHHYKKL
J: TRGJ1/TRGJ2; V: TRGV4; CDR3: ATWDGPLAYKKL
J: TRGJ1/TRGJ2; V: TRGV2; CDR3: ATWDFHYKKL
J: TRGJ1/TRGJ2; V: TRGV5; CDR3: ATWDRYYKKL
J: TRGJ1/TRGJ2; V: TRGV8; CDR3: ATWDRPFYYKKL
J: TRGJ1/TRGJ2; V: TRGV8; CDR3: ATWDTVRKL
J: TRGJ1/TRGJ2; V: TRGV4; CDR3: ATWDGLGYKKL
J: TRGJ1/TRGJ2; V: TRGV10; CDR3: AAWDFGYYKKL
J: TRGJ1/TRGJ2; V: TRGV9; CDR3: ALWEALHYYKKL
J: TRGJ1/TRGJ2; V: TRGV8; CDR3: ATWEHNDYYKKL
J: TRGJ1/TRGJ2; V: TRGV4; CDR3: ATWDGLGKKL
J: TRGJ1/TRGJ2; V: TRGV3; CDR3: ATWDSPDFNYYKKL
J: TRGJ1/TRGJ2; V: TRGV2; CDR3: ATWDGTNYYKKL
J: TRGJ1/TRGJ2; V: TRGV5; CDR3: ATWDTNRKL
J: TRGJ1/TRGJ2; V: TRGV8; CDR3: ATWDTGYKKL
J: TRGJ1/TRGJ2; V: TRGV4; CDR3: ATWDEGDYYKKL
J: TRGJ1/TRGJ2; V: TRGV4; CDR3: ATWDDYKKL
J: TRGJ1/TRGJ2; V: TRGV3; CDR3: ATSRGKL